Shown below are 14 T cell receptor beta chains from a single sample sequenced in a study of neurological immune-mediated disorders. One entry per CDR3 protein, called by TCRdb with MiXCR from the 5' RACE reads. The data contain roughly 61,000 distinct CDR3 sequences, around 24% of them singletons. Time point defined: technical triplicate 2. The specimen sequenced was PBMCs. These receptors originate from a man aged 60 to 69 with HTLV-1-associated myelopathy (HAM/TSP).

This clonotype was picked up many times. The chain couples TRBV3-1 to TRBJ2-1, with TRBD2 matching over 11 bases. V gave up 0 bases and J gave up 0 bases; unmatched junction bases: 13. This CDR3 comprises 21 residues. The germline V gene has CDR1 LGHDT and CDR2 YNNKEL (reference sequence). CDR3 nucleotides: TGTGCCAGCAGCCAAGAAAGGGCCCTACTAGCGGGAGCCATCTCCTACAATGAGCAGTTCTTC. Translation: CASSQERALLAGAISYNEQFF.

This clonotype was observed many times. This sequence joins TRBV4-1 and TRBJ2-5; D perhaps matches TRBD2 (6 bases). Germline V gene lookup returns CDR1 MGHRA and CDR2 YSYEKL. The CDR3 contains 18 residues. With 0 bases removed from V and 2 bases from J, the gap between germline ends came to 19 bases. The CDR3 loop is CASSQDGGLGGLQETQYF. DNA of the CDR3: TGCGCCAGCAGCCAAGATGGAGGCCTGGGAGGACTACAAGAGACCCAGTACTTC.

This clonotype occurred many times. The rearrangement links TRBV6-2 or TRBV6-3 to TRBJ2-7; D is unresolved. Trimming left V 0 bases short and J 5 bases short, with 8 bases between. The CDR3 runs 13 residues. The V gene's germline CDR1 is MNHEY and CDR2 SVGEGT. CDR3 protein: CASSYSVPHEQYF. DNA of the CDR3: TGTGCCAGCAGTTACTCTGTCCCCCACGAGCAGTACTTC.

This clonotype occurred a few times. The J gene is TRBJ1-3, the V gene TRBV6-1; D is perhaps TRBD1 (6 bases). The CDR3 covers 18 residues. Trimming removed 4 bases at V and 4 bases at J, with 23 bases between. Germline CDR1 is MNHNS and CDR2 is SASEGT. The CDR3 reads CASSGIGGPGTLGNTIYF. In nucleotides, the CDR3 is TGTGCCAGCAGTGGGATCGGCGGGCCTGGGACACTCGGAAACACCATATATTTT.

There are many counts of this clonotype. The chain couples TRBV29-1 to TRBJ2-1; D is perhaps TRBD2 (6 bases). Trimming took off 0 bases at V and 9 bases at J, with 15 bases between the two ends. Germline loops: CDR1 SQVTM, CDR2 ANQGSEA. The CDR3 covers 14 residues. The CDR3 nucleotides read TGCAGCGTTGAAGATCGTTCGAGGGACTCTGAGCAGTTCTTC. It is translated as CSVEDRSRDSEQFF.

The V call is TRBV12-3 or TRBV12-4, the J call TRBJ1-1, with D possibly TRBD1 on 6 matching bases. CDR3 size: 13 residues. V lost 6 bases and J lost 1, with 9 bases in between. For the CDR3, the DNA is TGTGCCAGCAGCAGGACAGCGAACACTGAAGCTTTCTTT. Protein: CASSRTANTEAFF.

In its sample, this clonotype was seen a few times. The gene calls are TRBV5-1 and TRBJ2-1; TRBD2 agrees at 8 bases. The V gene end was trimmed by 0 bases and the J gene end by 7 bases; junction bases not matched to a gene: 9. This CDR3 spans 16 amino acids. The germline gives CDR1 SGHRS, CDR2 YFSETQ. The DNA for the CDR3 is TGCGCCAGCAGCTTGGTACAGGGACTAGGGGGGAATGAGCAGTTCTTC. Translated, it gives CASSLVQGLGGNEQFF.

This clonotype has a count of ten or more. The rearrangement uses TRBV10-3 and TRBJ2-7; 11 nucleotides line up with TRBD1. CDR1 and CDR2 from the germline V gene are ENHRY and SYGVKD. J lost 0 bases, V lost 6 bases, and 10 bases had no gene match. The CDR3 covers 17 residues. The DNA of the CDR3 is TGTGCCATCAGCCCGGGACAGGGGGTTACGAGCTCCTACGAGCAGTACTTC. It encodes CAISPGQGVTSSYEQYF.

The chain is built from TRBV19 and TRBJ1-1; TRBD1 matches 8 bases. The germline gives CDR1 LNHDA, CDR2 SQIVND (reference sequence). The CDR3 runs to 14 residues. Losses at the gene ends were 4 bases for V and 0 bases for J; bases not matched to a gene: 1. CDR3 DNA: TGTGCCAGTAGTACAGGGGGCATGAACACTGAAGCTTTCTTT. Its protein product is CASSTGGMNTEAFF.

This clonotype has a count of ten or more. The CDR3 loop is CASSQGLTMGETQYF. CDR3 nucleotides: TGTGCCAGCAGCCAAGGGCTCACGATGGGAGAGACCCAGTACTTC. The chain joins TRBV14 to TRBJ2-5; no clear D. V was trimmed by 1 base and J by 4 bases, leaving 13 bases between them. Germline V gives CDR1 SGHDN, CDR2 FVKESK. There are 15 residues in the CDR3.

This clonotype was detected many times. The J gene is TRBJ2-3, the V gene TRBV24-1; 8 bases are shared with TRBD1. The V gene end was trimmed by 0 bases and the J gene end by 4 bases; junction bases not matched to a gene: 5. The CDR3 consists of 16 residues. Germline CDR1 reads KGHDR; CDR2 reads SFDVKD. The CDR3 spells CATSDLKDRAADTQYF. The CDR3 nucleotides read TGTGCCACCAGTGATTTGAAGGACAGGGCCGCAGATACGCAGTATTTT.

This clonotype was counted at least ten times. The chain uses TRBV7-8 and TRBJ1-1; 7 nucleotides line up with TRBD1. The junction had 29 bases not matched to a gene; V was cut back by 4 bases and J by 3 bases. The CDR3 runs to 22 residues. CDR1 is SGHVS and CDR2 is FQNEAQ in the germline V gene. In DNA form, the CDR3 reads TGTGCCAGCAGCTCCGTGAGACAGGGCCTCGGGTTCGCGCGGGGTACGGACACTGAAGCTTTCTTT. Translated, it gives CASSSVRQGLGFARGTDTEAFF.

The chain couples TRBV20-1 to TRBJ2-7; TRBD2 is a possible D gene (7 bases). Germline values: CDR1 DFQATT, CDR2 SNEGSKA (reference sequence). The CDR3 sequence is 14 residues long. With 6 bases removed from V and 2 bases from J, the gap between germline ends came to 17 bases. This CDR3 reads CSATRGGGTYEQYF. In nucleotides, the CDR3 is TGCAGTGCGACCCGCGGCGGGGGCACCTACGAGCAGTACTTC.

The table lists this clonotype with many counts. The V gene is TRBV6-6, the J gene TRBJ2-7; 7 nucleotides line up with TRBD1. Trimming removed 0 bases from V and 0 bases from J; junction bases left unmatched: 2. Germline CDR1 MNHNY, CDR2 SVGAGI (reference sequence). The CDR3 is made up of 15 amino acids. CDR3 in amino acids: CASSYSGGGSYEQYF. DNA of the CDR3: TGTGCCAGCAGTTACTCAGGGGGCGGCTCCTACGAGCAGTACTTC.